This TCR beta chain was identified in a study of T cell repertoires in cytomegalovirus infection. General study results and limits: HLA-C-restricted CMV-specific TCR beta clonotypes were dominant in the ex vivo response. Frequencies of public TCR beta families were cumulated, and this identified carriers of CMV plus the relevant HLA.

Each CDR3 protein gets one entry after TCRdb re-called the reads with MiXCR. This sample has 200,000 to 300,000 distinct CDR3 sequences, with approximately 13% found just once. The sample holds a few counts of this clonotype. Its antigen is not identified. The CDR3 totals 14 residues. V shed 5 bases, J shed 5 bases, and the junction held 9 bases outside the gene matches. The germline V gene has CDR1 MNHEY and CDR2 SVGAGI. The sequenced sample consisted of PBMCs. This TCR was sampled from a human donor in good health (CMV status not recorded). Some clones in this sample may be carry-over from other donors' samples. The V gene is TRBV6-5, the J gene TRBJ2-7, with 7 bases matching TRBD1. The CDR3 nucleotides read TGTGCCAGCAGTACCCCAACAGGGGCCCACGAGCAGTACTTC. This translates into CASSTPTGAHEQYF.